Presented here are 27 T cell receptor beta chains from one specimen sequenced in a study of blood T cell repertoires in COVID-19 (dated by TCRdb to 2019 to 2021). Library method: the immunoSEQ multiplex PCR assay. TCRdb took this table from immuneACCESS and kept in-frame rearrangements with V and J called. Such tables lack part of the clones; where checked against another copy, unresolved V genes explain under half of the gap, and the rest is unexplained. The sample yields around 140,000 clones; around 81% were counted once. The ten largest clones represent 7% to 10% of the sample. The sequencing input was peripheral blood. The receptors derive from a human donor in a cohort sampled during active COVID-19.

The chain employs TRBV12-5 and TRBJ2-2; maybe TRBD1 (5 bases). Germline CDR1 and CDR2: LGHNT and FRNRAP. This CDR3 has 14 amino acids. V was clipped by 3 bases and J by 1 base, with 6 bases between them. CDR3 sequence: CASGLGQNTGELFF. For the CDR3, the DNA is TGTGCTAGTGGTTTAGGACAGAACACCGGGGAGCTGTTTTTT.

The chain carries TRBV2 and TRBJ2-7, with 11 positions matching TRBD2. The germline CDR1 and CDR2 sequences are SNHLY and FYNNEI. This CDR3 is 15 amino acids long. V shed 5 bases, J shed 0 bases, and the junction held 3 bases outside the gene matches. CDR3 in amino acids: CASSLAGGPSYEQYF. The CDR3 DNA follows: TGTGCCAGCAGTTTAGCGGGAGGGCCCTCCTACGAGCAGTACTTC.

Comments on this clone: Other DNA variants within this sample encode the same CDR3. The chain links TRBV5-1 to TRBJ2-5; no clear D. Germline CDR1 is SGHRS and CDR2 is YFSETQ. The CDR3 sequence is 12 residues long. Trimming left V 0 bases short and J 5 bases short, with 5 bases between. The CDR3 protein is CASSLAGETQYF. The CDR3 nucleotides are TGCGCCAGCAGCTTGGCCGGGGAGACCCAGTACTTC.

V gene TRBV6-1 combines with J gene TRBJ2-5; D gene ambiguous. The V end lost 0 bases, the J end lost 7 bases, and 9 bases lay between the germline ends. CDR1 is MNHNS, CDR2 SASEGT, per germline. This CDR3 has 13 amino acids. CDR3 region: CASSEARYGTQYF. In DNA, the CDR3 is TGTGCCAGCAGTGAAGCGAGATATGGGACCCAGTACTTC.

The rearrangement uses TRBV28 and TRBJ2-3, with 9 nucleotides matching TRBD2. Losses at the gene ends were 6 bases for V and 3 bases for J; bases not matched to a gene: 16. The CDR3 has 18 amino acids. Germline V gives CDR1 MDHEN, CDR2 SYDVKM. The CDR3: CASSPSLGSGRGTDTQYF. CDR3 DNA: TGTGCCAGCAGCCCCTCCCTGGGTAGCGGGAGAGGGACAGATACGCAGTATTTT.

The rearrangement uses TRBV5-4 and TRBJ1-2; D gene uncertain. This CDR3 has 13 amino acids. V lost 2 bases to trimming and J lost 8 bases, with 13 bases between them. CDR1 SGHNT and CDR2 YYREEE come from the germline V gene (reference sequence). The CDR3 sequence: CASSLTVGSGYTF. The DNA for the CDR3 is TGTGCCAGCAGCTTAACGGTTGGGAGCGGCTACACCTTC. Variable domain in full (rest from reference TRBV5-4 and TRBJ1-2): ETGVTQSPTHLIKTRGQQVTLRCSSQSGHNTVSWYQQALGQGPQFIFQYYREEENGRGNFPPRFSGLQFPNYSSELNVNALELDDSALYLCASSLTVGSGYTFGSGTRLTVV.

The J gene is TRBJ2-7, the V gene TRBV10-1; 9 bases fit TRBD1. The germline V gene has CDR1 WNHNN and CDR2 SYGVQD (reference sequence). V was clipped by 10 bases and J by 5 bases; unmatched bases: 15. The CDR3 contains 15 residues. As DNA, the CDR3 is TGCGCCATCCCCGAGGAGAGGGACAGGGTGGACGAGCAGTACTTC. The encoded protein is CAIPEERDRVDEQYF.

The rearrangement links TRBV6-2 or TRBV6-3 to TRBJ2-7, with TRBD1 matching over 9 bases. CDR3 length equals 17 residues. The germline gives CDR1 MNHEY, CDR2 SVGEGT. V lost 3 bases to trimming and J lost 3 bases; unmatched junction nucleotides: 12. This chain's CDR3 is CASSYPGTGIQGYEQYF. The CDR3 coding sequence is TGTGCCAGCAGTTATCCCGGGACAGGGATTCAGGGCTACGAGCAGTACTTC.

The rearrangement joins TRBV6-2 or TRBV6-3 to TRBJ2-7; 9 bases are a match to TRBD1. Germline CDR1 MNHEY, CDR2 SVGEGT. The V gene end was trimmed by 4 bases and the J gene end by 1 base; junction bases not matched to a gene: 14. The CDR3 loop spans 18 amino acids. The CDR3 DNA follows: TGTGCCAGCAGTTTGGGTGGGCAAACAGGGGGCGATTCCTACGAGCAGTACTTC. It specifies CASSLGGQTGGDSYEQYF.

The chain couples TRBV25-1 to TRBJ1-4, with 8 positions matching TRBD1. The CDR3 is 14 amino acids. Germline lookup yields CDR1 MGHDK and CDR2 SYGVNS. With V trimmed by 7 bases and J by 9 bases, 10 bases remained unmatched. The CDR3 DNA reads TGTGCCAGCACCCAACAGGGGGTGGTTAAAAAACTGTTTTTT. Translation gives CASTQQGVVKKLFF.

The chain carries TRBV5-1 and TRBJ2-1; 10 bases are a match to TRBD2. Germline CDR1 and CDR2: SGHRS and YFSETQ. The CDR3 is 15 amino acids. Unmatched junction bases numbered 4, after V lost 3 bases and J lost 4 bases. In nucleotides, the CDR3 is TGCGCCAGCAGCTACGGGACTAGCGAGTACAATGAGCAGTTCTTC. Translation gives CASSYGTSEYNEQFF.

The chain uses TRBV18 and TRBJ2-1; D unclear. Trimming took 3 bases from V and 3 from J, leaving 6 bases between them. Germline-derived CDR1 and CDR2 are KGHSH and LQKENI. This CDR3 is 13 amino acids long. The CDR3 sequence is CASSPDNYNEQFF. The CDR3 DNA reads TGTGCCAGCTCACCCGACAACTACAATGAGCAGTTCTTC.

This clone appeared once. The V and J genes are TRBV5-4 and TRBJ2-7; TRBD1 aligns across 7 bases. V was clipped by 4 bases and J by 3 bases; unmatched bases: 7. The CDR3 totals 14 residues. Germline CDR1 is SGHNT and CDR2 is YYREEE (reference sequence). The CDR3 bases are TGTGCCAGCAGCCCGGACAGGCTTGTCTACGAGCAGTACTTC. Protein sequence: CASSPDRLVYEQYF. Filled out from reference TRBV5-4 and TRBJ2-7, the complete variable domain reads ETGVTQSPTHLIKTRGQQVTLRCSSQSGHNTVSWYQQALGQGPQFIFQYYREEENGRGNFPPRFSGLQFPNYSSELNVNALELDDSALYLCASSPDRLVYEQYFGPGTRLTVT.

This sequence joins TRBV6-5 and TRBJ1-2; D possibly corresponds to TRBD1 (5 bases). The V end was cut by 8 bases, the J end by 7 bases, with 17 bases between. Germline V gene data show CDR1 as MNHEY and CDR2 as SVGAGI. The CDR3 runs to 13 residues. CDR3 sequence: CASAEGTIAGYTF. The DNA of the CDR3 is TGTGCCAGCGCGGAGGGGACTATCGCTGGCTACACCTTC.

This clone was observed a single time. The V call is TRBV7-7, the J call TRBJ2-1; TRBD2 is a possible D gene (6 bases). Trimming removed 5 bases from V and 6 bases from J, with 14 bases in between. The CDR3 is 14 residues long. Per the germline V gene, CDR1 is SSHAT and CDR2 is FNYEAQ (reference sequence). In DNA, the CDR3 is TGTGCCAGCAGCCGGGAGCAGGGCAGCAATGAGCAGTTCTTC. Protein sequence: CASSREQGSNEQFF. Full variable domain (missing parts from reference TRBV7-7 and TRBJ2-1): GAGVSQSPRYKVTKRGQDVTLRCDPISSHATLYWYQQALGQGPEFLTYFNYEAQPDKSGLPSDRFSAERPEGSISTLTIQRTEQRDSAMYRCASSREQGSNEQFFGPGTRLTVL.

The gene calls are TRBV20-1 and TRBJ2-2; 8 bases line up with TRBD2. V dropped 3 bases and J dropped 5; count of bases not matched to a gene: 5. The CDR3 is 14 amino acids. In germline, CDR1 is DFQATT, CDR2 SNEGSKA (reference sequence). In DNA, the CDR3 is TGCAGTGCTAGTTGGTCTAGCGGGACCGGGGAGCTGTTTTTT. Its translation: CSASWSSGTGELFF.

J is TRBJ1-3 and V is TRBV15; 7 bases are a match to TRBD1. This CDR3 contains 15 residues. The J segment lost 2 bases and the V segment lost 0 bases, leaving 1 base of the junction unmatched. CDR1 and CDR2 (germline): LNHNV, YYDKDF (reference sequence). The CDR3 spells CATSRDQGAGNTIYF. DNA of the CDR3: TGTGCCACCAGCAGAGATCAGGGGGCTGGAAACACCATATATTTT. The variable domain in full, with the rest retrieved from reference TRBV15 and TRBJ1-3, is DAMVIQNPRYQVTQFGKPVTLSCSQTLNHNVMYWYQQKSSQAPKLLFHYYDKDFNNEADTPDNFQSRRPNTSFCFLDIRSPGLGDTAMYLCATSRDQGAGNTIYFGEGSWLTVV.

V usage is TRBV6-1 and J usage is TRBJ2-7, with 8 bases aligning to TRBD1. Germline-derived CDR1 and CDR2 are MNHNS and SASEGT. The CDR3 covers 15 residues. The ends lost 1 base at V and 3 bases at J; junction bases unmatched: 5. The CDR3 protein is CASSEGGTGVYEQYF. The CDR3 region has the DNA TGTGCCAGCAGTGAAGGGGGGACAGGCGTCTACGAGCAGTACTTC.

The chain links TRBV28 to TRBJ2-6; D is possibly TRBD2 (5 bases). Germline V CDR1 and CDR2: MDHEN, SYDVKM. The CDR3 length is 17 residues. Deletions cut 3 bases from V and 0 bases from J, with 12 bases between. CDR3 loop: CASSFGPSNSGANVLTF. The CDR3 nucleotides read TGTGCCAGCAGTTTCGGACCTAGCAACTCTGGGGCCAACGTCCTGACTTTC.

CDR3 in DNA: TGTGCCAGCAGCCCAGGGACTAGCGGGAGGGGGCGCGAGCAGTACTTC. It is translated as CASSPGTSGRGREQYF. The chain joins TRBV7-2 to TRBJ2-7, with 16 bases identical to TRBD2. The CDR3 contains 16 residues. Germline V CDR1 and CDR2: SGHTA, FQGNSA. After removal of 5 bases from V and 6 bases from J, the junction contained 7 bases not matched to a gene.

The chain uses TRBV11-3 and TRBJ2-7; D remains unclear. Trimming shortened V by 1 base and J by 5 bases, and 3 bases separated the two germline ends. This CDR3 spans 11 amino acids. Germline values: CDR1 SGHNT, CDR2 YENEEA. CDR3 sequence: CASSLGHEQYF. The CDR3 DNA sequence: TGTGCCAGCAGCTTAGGGCACGAGCAGTACTTC.

The gene calls are TRBV5-1 and TRBJ2-7, with TRBD1 matching over 12 bases. Germline CDR1 and CDR2: SGHRS and YFSETQ. J gave up 9 bases and V 4 bases, and 17 bases lay outside the gene matches. The CDR3 has 17 amino acids. The CDR3 protein is CASSRTDSGTGGVRQYF. The CDR3 DNA sequence: TGCGCCAGCAGCCGTACGGATTCCGGGACAGGGGGCGTAAGGCAGTACTTC.

This chain joins TRBV24-1 and TRBJ2-7, with 7 bases identical to TRBD1. V trimming: 9 bases; J trimming: 0 bases; junction bases outside the gene matches: 4. CDR1 and CDR2 (germline): KGHDR, SFDVKD. The CDR3 is made up of 13 amino acids. This chain's CDR3 is CATGTESSYEQYF. CDR3 DNA sequence: TGTGCCACCGGGACAGAGAGCTCCTACGAGCAGTACTTC.

The sample holds one count of this clone. This chain connects TRBV5-1 to TRBJ2-3; weak D call: TRBD2 (6 bases). In germline, CDR1 is SGHRS, CDR2 YFSETQ. The CDR3 is made up of 14 amino acids. Trimming cost V 4 bases and J 6 bases, with 15 bases left between them. CDR3 loop: CASSPVLASDTQYF. CDR3 nucleotides: TGCGCCAGCAGCCCAGTCCTAGCGTCGGATACGCAGTATTTT.

To note about this clone: At the DNA level, this CDR3 is encoded by other sequences in the same sample as well. The rearrangement links TRBV19 to TRBJ1-2; 9 bases line up with TRBD1. The CDR3 is made up of 15 amino acids. The germline CDR1 and CDR2 sequences are LNHDA and SQIVND (reference sequence). Trimming removed 5 bases from V and 2 bases from J; junction bases left unmatched: 6. The CDR3 DNA follows: TGTGCCAGTAGTCCCAGTGGGACAGGGAACTATGGCTACACCTTC. This codes for CASSPSGTGNYGYTF.

This clone was counted between two and nine times. V gene TRBV3-1 (or the pseudogene TRBV3-2) combines with J gene TRBJ2-2; maybe TRBD1 (5 bases). CDR1 is LGHDT and CDR2 is YNNKEL in the germline V gene (reference sequence). The CDR3 totals 14 residues. The V and J ends lost 3 bases and 6 bases respectively, with 11 bases between them. This CDR3 reads CASSQGRKAGELFF. The CDR3 DNA sequence: TGTGCCAGCAGCCAGGGGCGTAAGGCCGGGGAGCTGTTTTTT.

There are many counts of this clone. The V and J genes are TRBV7-9 and TRBJ2-7; 11 bases match TRBD2. The CDR3 has 16 amino acids. Germline assignment: CDR1 SEHNR and CDR2 FQNEAQ (reference sequence). Trimming cost V 2 bases and J 6 bases; bases outside gene matches: 9. Written as DNA, the CDR3 is TGTGCCAGCAGCTTACAAGTAGCGGGAGGGCCGCCCGAGCAGTACTTC. This encodes CASSLQVAGGPPEQYF.